One and the same sample provided the 12 T cell receptor beta chains below, sequenced in a study of CD8 T cells in Susac syndrome. Random hexamers were used to reverse transcribe an amount of roughly 0.45 to 1 ug RNA. TCRdb independently ran MiXCR on the immunoSEQ multiplex PCR reads; one entry per CDR3 protein. The repertoire includes roughly 200,000 distinct CDR3 sequences, about 95% of them detected once, and around 0.1% sits in the top ten. The sample taken for sequencing was CD4+ T cells from PBMCs. The receptors were gathered from a human donor in good health.

The chain has TRBV20-1 and TRBJ2-7, with 12 nucleotides matching TRBD2. Germline loops: CDR1 DFQATT, CDR2 SNEGSKA (reference sequence). CDR3 length equals 14 residues. Losses at the gene ends were 5 bases for V and 4 bases for J; bases not matched to a gene: 6. The DNA of the CDR3 is TGCAGTGCTTCAGGGACTAGCGGGCCGTACGAGCAGTACGTC. This translates into CSASGTSGPYEQYV.

This rearrangement joins TRBV11-2 to TRBJ1-2, with 11 nucleotides matching TRBD1. The germline V gene encodes CDR1 SGHAT and CDR2 FQNNGV. This CDR3 is 13 amino acids long. Trimming cost V 11 bases and J 7 bases; bases outside gene matches: 9. CDR3 residues: CASEKGQGVGYTF. As DNA, the CDR3 is TGTGCCTCGGAGAAGGGACAGGGGGTTGGCTACACCTTC.

This clonotype came up a few times. The chain carries TRBV7-9 and TRBJ1-2; the match to TRBD1 covers 9 bases. Germline-derived CDR1 and CDR2 are SEHNR and FQNEAQ (reference sequence). V was pared by 1 base and J by 6 bases, with 6 bases of the junction left unmatched. This CDR3 has 15 amino acids. The CDR3: CASSLDGQGMDGYTF. CDR3 in DNA: TGTGCCAGCAGCTTAGATGGACAGGGGATGGATGGCTACACCTTC. The entire variable domain, with the rest obtained from reference TRBV7-9 and TRBJ1-2, is as follows: DTGVSQNPRHKITKRGQNVTFRCDPISEHNRLYWYRQTLGQGPEFLTYFQNEAQLEKSRLLSDRFSAERPKGSFSTLEIQRTEQGDSAMYLCASSLDGQGMDGYTFGSGTRLTVV.

The V call is TRBV20-1, the J call TRBJ2-1; unclear D gene. The CDR3 has 13 amino acids. Deletions cut 1 base from V and 5 bases from J, with 9 bases between. Looked up from germline, CDR1 is DFQATT and CDR2 is SNEGSKA (reference sequence). CDR3 protein: CSARVRLNNEQFF. CDR3 nucleotides: TGCAGTGCTAGAGTTAGGCTAAACAATGAGCAGTTCTTC.

The genes are TRBV20-1 and TRBJ1-1; 7 bases match TRBD1. V trimming: 0 bases; J trimming: 4 bases; junction bases outside the gene matches: 8. Germline V gives CDR1 DFQATT, CDR2 SNEGSKA (reference sequence). The CDR3 length is 15 residues. The CDR3 spells CSARDGGGASTEAFF. DNA for the CDR3: TGCAGTGCTAGAGATGGAGGGGGCGCGAGCACTGAAGCTTTCTTT.

The V and J genes are TRBV29-1 and TRBJ1-1; D may be TRBD1 (6 bases). The CDR3 is 13 amino acids. Germline-derived CDR1 and CDR2 are SQVTM and ANQGSEA. The germline V and J ends were trimmed by 4 bases and 1 base, with 10 bases remaining between them. CDR3 amino acids: CSVARTENTEAFF. For the CDR3, the DNA is TGCAGCGTTGCGAGGACAGAGAACACTGAAGCTTTCTTT.

The J gene is TRBJ2-7, the V gene TRBV20-1; 7 bases map to TRBD1. The CDR3 totals 15 residues. Per germline, CDR1 DFQATT and CDR2 SNEGSKA (reference sequence). The J segment lost 2 bases and the V segment lost 1 base, leaving 8 bases of the junction unmatched. The CDR3 DNA follows: TGCAGTGCTAGAGCTAGCAGTACAGGGGCCTACGAGCAGTACTTC. Amino acids: CSARASSTGAYEQYF.

The chain combines TRBV13 with TRBJ2-2; 10 bases agree with TRBD1. This CDR3 contains 17 residues. Looked up from germline, CDR1 is PRHDT and CDR2 is FYEKMQ (reference sequence). V shed 5 bases, J shed 4 bases, and the junction held 10 bases outside the gene matches. This CDR3 is CASSHPGQGLGTGELFF. DNA for the CDR3: TGTGCCAGCAGCCATCCGGGACAGGGGCTAGGCACCGGGGAGCTGTTTTTT.

The chain joins TRBV20-1 to TRBJ2-1; 9 bases are a match to TRBD2. Losses at the gene ends were 5 bases for V and 9 bases for J; bases not matched to a gene: 14. Germline V gene lookup returns CDR1 DFQATT and CDR2 SNEGSKA (reference sequence). CDR3 length: 15 amino acids. The CDR3 DNA sequence: TGCAGTGCTGCGCTAGCGGGGAGGGTTCCGGGTGAGCAGTTCTTC. Its protein is CSAALAGRVPGEQFF.

This chain links TRBV12-3 or TRBV12-4 with TRBJ2-7; D unresolved. Trimming removed 7 bases at V and 3 bases at J, with 13 bases between. The CDR3 sequence is 13 residues long. CDR3 sequence (DNA): TGTGCCAGCACCCCGGACCGATTCTACGAGCAGTACTTC. Its protein is CASTPDRFYEQYF.

The chain employs TRBV7-9 and TRBJ1-4, with 7 bases lining up with TRBD1. Germline V gene data show CDR1 as SEHNR and CDR2 as FQNEAQ (reference sequence). CDR3 length equals 14 residues. Trimming at V came to 5 bases and at J to 11 bases, leaving 11 bases not matched to a gene. CDR3 DNA: TGTGCCAGCAGCATACAGGGGAACGGATGGAAACTGTTTTTT. Amino acid sequence: CASSIQGNGWKLFF.

Points on this clonotype: One end of the junction varies from germline; a read error may be responsible. The chain is built from TRBV7-2 and TRBJ2-7, with D hard to call. The V gene's germline CDR1 is SGHTA and CDR2 FQGNSA. CDR3 size: 14 residues. The CDR3 DNA follows: TGTGCCAGCAGCTTAGGATCCCACTCCAACGAGCAGTACTTC. Translated: CASSLGSHSNEQYF.